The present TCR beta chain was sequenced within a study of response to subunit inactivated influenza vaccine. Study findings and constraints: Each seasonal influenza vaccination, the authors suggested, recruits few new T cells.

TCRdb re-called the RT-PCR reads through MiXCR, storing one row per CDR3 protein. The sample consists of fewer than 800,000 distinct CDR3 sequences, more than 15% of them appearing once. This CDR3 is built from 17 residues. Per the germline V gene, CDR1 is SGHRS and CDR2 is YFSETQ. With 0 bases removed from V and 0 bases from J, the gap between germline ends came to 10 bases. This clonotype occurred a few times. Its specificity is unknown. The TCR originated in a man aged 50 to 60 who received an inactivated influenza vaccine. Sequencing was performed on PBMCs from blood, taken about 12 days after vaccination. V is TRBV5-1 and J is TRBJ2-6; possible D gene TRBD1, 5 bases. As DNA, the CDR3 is TGCGCCAGCAGCTTGGGACAGCTTTACTCTGGGGCCAACGTCCTGACTTTC. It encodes CASSLGQLYSGANVLTF.